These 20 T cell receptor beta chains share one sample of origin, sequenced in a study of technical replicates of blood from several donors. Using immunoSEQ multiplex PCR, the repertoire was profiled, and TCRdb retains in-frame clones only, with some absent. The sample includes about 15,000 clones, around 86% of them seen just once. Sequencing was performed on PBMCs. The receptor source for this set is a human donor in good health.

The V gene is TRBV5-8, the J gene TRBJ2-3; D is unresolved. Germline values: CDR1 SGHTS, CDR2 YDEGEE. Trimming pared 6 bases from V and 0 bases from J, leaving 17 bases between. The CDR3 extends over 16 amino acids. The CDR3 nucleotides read TGTGCCAGCACCAGTCAGCGTTACGCTAGCACAGATACGCAGTATTTT. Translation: CASTSQRYASTDTQYF.

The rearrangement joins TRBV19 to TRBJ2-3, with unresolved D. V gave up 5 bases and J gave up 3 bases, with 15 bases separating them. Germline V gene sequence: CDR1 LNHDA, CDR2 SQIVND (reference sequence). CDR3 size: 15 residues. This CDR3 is CASSSMFSETDTQYF. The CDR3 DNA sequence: TGTGCCAGTAGTTCGATGTTCAGCGAGACAGATACGCAGTATTTT.

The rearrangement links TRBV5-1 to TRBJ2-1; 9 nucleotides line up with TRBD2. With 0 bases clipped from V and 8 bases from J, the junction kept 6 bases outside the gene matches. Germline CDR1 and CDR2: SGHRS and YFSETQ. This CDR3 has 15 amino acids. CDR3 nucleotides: TGCGCCAGCAGCTTGGAGTCTAGCGGGATCGATGAGCAGTTCTTC. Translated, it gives CASSLESSGIDEQFF.

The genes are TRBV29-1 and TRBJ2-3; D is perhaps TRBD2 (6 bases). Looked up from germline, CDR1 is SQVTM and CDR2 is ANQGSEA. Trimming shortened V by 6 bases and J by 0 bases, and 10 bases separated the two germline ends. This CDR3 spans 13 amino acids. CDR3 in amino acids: CSVLSGSTDTQYF. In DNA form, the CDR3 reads TGCAGCGTCTTGAGCGGGAGCACAGATACGCAGTATTTT.

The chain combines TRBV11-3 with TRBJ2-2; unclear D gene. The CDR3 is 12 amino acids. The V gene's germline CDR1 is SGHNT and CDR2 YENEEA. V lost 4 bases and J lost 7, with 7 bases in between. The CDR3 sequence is CASSSPSGELFF. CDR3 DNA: TGTGCCAGCAGCTCCCCTAGCGGGGAGCTGTTTTTT.

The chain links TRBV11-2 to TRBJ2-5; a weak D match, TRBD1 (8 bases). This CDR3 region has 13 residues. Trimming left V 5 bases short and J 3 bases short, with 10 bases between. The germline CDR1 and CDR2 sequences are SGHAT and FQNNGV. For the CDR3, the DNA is TGTGCCAGCAGCACAGGGGGGGAAGAGACCCAGTACTTC. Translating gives CASSTGGEETQYF.

The CDR3 spells CASKGRVGLRTDTQYF. As DNA, the CDR3 is TGTGCCAGCAAGGGTCGAGTGGGACTCCGCACAGATACGCAGTATTTT. The V gene is TRBV2, the J gene TRBJ2-3, with D perhaps matching TRBD2 (6 bases). The CDR3 extends over 16 amino acids. Trimming cost V 7 bases and J 1 base, with 18 bases left between them. The germline CDR1 and CDR2 sequences are SNHLY and FYNNEI.

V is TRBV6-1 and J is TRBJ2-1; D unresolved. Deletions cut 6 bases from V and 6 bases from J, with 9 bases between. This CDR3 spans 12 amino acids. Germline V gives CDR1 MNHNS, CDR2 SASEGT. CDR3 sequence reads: CASSRLGNEQFF. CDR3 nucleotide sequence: TGTGCCAGCAGCCGCCTCGGCAATGAGCAGTTCTTC.

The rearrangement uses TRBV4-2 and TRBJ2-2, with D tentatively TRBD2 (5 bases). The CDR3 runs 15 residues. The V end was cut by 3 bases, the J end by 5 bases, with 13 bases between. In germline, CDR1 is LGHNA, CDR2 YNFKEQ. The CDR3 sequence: CASSHAETGTGELFF. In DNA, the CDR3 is TGTGCCAGCAGCCACGCGGAAACGGGAACCGGGGAGCTGTTTTTT.

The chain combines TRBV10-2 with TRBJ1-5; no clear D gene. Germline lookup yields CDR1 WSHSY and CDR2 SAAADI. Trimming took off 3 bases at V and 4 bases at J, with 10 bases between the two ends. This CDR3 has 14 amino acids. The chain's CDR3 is CASSEHSNNQPQHF. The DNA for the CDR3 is TGCGCCAGCAGTGAACACAGCAATAATCAGCCCCAGCATTTT.

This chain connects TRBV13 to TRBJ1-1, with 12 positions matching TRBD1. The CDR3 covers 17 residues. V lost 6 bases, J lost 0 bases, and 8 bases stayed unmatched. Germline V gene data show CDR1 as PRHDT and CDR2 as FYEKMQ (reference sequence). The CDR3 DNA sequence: TGTGCCAGCAGGGCCGGGACAGGGGGCTCTTTGAACACTGAAGCTTTCTTT. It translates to CASRAGTGGSLNTEAFF.

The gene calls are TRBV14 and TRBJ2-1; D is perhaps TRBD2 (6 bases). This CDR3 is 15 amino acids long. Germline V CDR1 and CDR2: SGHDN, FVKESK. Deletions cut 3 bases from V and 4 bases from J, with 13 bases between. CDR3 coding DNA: TGTGCCAGCAGCCAGGGGACGGGAGTGTACAATGAGCAGTTCTTC. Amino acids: CASSQGTGVYNEQFF.

The CDR3 DNA reads as TGCAGCGTCGCAGACACAGATACGCAGTATTTT. Its translation is CSVADTDTQYF. The chain employs TRBV29-1 and TRBJ2-3, with no clear D. The CDR3 length is 11 residues. The germline V gene has CDR1 SQVTM and CDR2 ANQGSEA. The germline V and J ends were trimmed by 6 bases and 2 bases, with 6 bases remaining between them.

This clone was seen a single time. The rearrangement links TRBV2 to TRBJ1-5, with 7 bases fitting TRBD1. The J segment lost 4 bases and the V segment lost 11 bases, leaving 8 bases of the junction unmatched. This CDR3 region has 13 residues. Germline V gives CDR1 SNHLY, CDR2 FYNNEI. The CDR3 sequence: CAYKTGLNQPQHF. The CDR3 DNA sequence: TGTGCCTATAAGACAGGGCTGAATCAGCCCCAGCATTTT.

CDR3: CASSLTSGRLGDEQFF. The CDR3 nucleotides are TGCGCCAGCAGCTTGACTAGCGGGAGGCTGGGGGATGAGCAGTTCTTC. V is TRBV5-1 and J is TRBJ2-1; 12 nucleotides align to TRBD2. After removal of 1 base from V and 8 bases from J, the junction contained 7 bases not matched to a gene. The V gene's germline CDR1 is SGHRS and CDR2 YFSETQ. The CDR3 loop spans 16 amino acids.

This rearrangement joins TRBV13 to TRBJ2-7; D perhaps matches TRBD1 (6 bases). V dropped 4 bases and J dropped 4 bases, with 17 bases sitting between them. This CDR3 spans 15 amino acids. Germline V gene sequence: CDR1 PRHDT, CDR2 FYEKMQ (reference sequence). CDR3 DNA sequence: TGTGCCAGCAGCTACGGGACACAACCTTCTTACGAGCAGTACTTC. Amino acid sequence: CASSYGTQPSYEQYF.

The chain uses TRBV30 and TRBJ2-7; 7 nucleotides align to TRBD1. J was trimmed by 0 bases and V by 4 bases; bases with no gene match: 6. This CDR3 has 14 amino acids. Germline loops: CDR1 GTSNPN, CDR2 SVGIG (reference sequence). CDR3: CAWIRQGSSYEQYF. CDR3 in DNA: TGTGCCTGGATCAGACAGGGAAGCTCCTACGAGCAGTACTTC.

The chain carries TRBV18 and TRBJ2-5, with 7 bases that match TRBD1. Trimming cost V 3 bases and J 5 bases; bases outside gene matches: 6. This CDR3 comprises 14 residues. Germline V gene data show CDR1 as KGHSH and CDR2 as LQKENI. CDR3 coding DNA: TGTGCCAGCTCACCTAGGACAGGCGGGGAGACCCAGTACTTC. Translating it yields CASSPRTGGETQYF. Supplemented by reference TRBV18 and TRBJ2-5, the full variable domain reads NAGVMQNPRHLVRRRGQEARLRCSPMKGHSHVYWYRQLPEEGLKFMVYLQKENIIDESGMPKERFSAEFPKEGPSILRIQQVVRGDSAAYFCASSPRTGGETQYFGPGTRLLVL.

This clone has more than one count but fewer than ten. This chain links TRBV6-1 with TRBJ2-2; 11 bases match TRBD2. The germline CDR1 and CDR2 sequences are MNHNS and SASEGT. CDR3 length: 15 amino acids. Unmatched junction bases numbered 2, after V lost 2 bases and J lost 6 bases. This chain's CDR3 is CASSEKLAGAGELFF. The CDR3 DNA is TGTGCCAGCAGTGAAAAACTAGCGGGAGCCGGGGAGCTGTTTTTT.

This CDR3 reads CASSPDRPTNEKLFF. CDR3 coding DNA: TGTGCCAGCAGTCCTGACAGGCCAACTAATGAAAAACTGTTTTTT. The V call is TRBV28, the J call TRBJ1-4; D might be TRBD1 (6 bases). The V gene's germline CDR1 is MDHEN and CDR2 SYDVKM. The V and J ends lost 5 bases and 0 bases respectively, with 10 bases between them. The CDR3 has 15 amino acids. Drawing the rest from reference TRBV28 and TRBJ1-4, the complete variable domain is DVKVTQSSRYLVKRTGEKVFLECVQDMDHENMFWYRQDPGLGLRLIYFSYDVKMKEKGDIPEGYSVSREKKERFSLILESASTNQTSMYLCASSPDRPTNEKLFFGSGTQLSVL.